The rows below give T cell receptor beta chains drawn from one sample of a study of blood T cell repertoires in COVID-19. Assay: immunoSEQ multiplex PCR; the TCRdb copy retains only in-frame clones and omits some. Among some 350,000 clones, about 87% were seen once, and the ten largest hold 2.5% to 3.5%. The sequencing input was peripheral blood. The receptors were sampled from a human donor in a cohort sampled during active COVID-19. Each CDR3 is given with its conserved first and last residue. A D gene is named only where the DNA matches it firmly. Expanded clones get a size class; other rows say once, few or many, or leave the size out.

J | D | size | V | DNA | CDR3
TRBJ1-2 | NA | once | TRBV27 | TGTGCCAGCTCCCAGTCAAGGACAGCCCTCTATGGCTACACCTTC | CASSQSRTALYGYTF
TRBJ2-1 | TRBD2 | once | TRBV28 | TGTGCCAGCAGTTTTGGGAGGGCTCAGGATGAGCAGTTCTTC | CASSFGRAQDEQFF
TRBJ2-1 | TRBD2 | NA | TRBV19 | TGTGCCAGTAGTATGACTAGCGGGATCTACAATGAGCAGTTCTTC | CASSMTSGIYNEQFF
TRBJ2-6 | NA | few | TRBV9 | TGTGCCAGCAGCGGGACAGAAAGAACCTCTGGGGCCAACGTCCTGACTTTC | CASSGTERTSGANVLTF
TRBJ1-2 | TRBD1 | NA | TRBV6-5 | TGTGCCAGCAGCAACAGACAGGGCTATGGCTACACCTTC | CASSNRQGYGYTF
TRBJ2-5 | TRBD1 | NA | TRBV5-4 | TGTGCCAGTAAGAAGGACAGGGCTCAAGAGACCCAGTACTTC | CASKKDRAQETQYF
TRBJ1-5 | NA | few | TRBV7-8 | TGTGCCAGCAGCCTCCGGGGGTACCAGCCCCAGCATTTT | CASSLRGYQPQHF
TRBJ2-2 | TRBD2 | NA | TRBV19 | TGTGCCAGTAGTCAACGTAGCGGGCCCAACACCGGGGAGCTGTTTTTT | CASSQRSGPNTGELFF
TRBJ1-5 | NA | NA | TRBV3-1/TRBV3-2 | TGTGCCAGCAGCCAATCAGGGAACAATCAGCCCCAGCATTTT | CASSQSGNNQPQHF
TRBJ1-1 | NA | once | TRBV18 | TGTGCCAGCTCCCTCGGACAGTTGAACACTGAAGCTTTCTTT | CASSLGQLNTEAFF
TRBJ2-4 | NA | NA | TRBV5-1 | TGCGCCAGCAGCTTGGCCTTCTTTGGGTTTGAGGAATCCCGAGTCAAAAACATTCAGTACTTC | CASSLAFFGFEESRVKNIQYF
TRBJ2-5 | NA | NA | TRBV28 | TGTGCCAGCACAACAGCTAAAGAGACCCAGTACTTC | CASTTAKETQYF